This paragraph covers one T cell receptor beta chain sequence. Its antigen is unknown. TCRbeta libraries were built with three rounds of nested PCR, modified from ARM-PCR. MiXCR, run by TCRdb on the multiplex PCR reads, gives a single entry per CDR3 protein. The table includes around 80,000 distinct CDR3 sequences, just over 75% detected once. This sample's RNA came from whole unsorted tissue. This non-tumor lung sample came from over 3 cm beyond the tumor edge. CDR3 length: 16 residues. Germline V gives CDR1 SGHDT, CDR2 YYEEEE. This sample is part of a study of tumor and adjacent non-tumor tissue in lung cancer. Study-level information: The cohort had around eleven adenocarcinoma, 2 squamous cell and 1 small cell patients. Each sample yielded around 4 million productive TCRbeta reads on average.

Overall study findings and caveats: Top 100 clones took a larger repertoire share in normal lung. TCR diversity was significantly greater in tumor than normal lung tissue.

This TCR derives from an older man with non-small cell lung cancer. Sample: distant non-tumor lung tissue. The chain has TRBV5-6 and TRBJ2-7; TRBD1 matches at 8 bases. The J call may be incorrect, as the DNA end agrees better with TRBJ2-1. CDR3 nucleotides: TGTGCCAGCAAATCCGTTGTCCGGGACAGGACCTACGAGCAGTTCTTC. Protein sequence: CASKSVVRDRTYEQFF.